This TCR beta chain was obtained from a study of T cell responses to AZD1222 COVID-19 vaccine. Whole-study context: Doses given second, at about 4 or about 12 weeks, were pooled.

Study-wide results and caveats: No repertoire was sampled before or during the peak T cell response, only after it.

With respect to this clone: Its specificity is not known.

TCRdb keeps only in-frame clones here, not all; method: immunoSEQ multiplex PCR. The sample holds 120,000 or so clones; 85% to 95% are singletons and the top ten take over 6%. This receptor was taken from an adult in good health. The sample here was peripheral blood, taken on day 0 of AZD1222 vaccination.

The CDR3 DNA follows: TGCGCCAGTAGTCAGGGGCACTACGAGCAGTACTTC. Translating gives CASSQGHYEQYF. The genes are TRBV5-1 and TRBJ2-7; a weak D match, TRBD1 (6 bases). Germline lookup yields CDR1 SGHRS and CDR2 YFSETQ. The V gene lost 8 bases and the J gene lost 3 bases, with 12 bases spanning the gap. The CDR3 has 12 residues.